Given below is one T cell receptor (beta chain) in context. The antigen remains unidentified. These data come from a study of OX40 agonist ivuxolimab in advanced cancers. Study as a whole: Dosing consisted of intravenous ivuxolimab at 0.01 to 10 mg/kg every 2 weeks.

Broader study findings: Dosing at 0.1 to 3.0 mg/kg was accompanied by clonal expansion of CD4+ and CD8+ blood T cells by week 6.

Assay: immunoSEQ multiplex PCR; the TCRdb copy retains only in-frame clones and omits some. The sample has some 29,000 clones, around nine tenths seen once; the top ten hold roughly 10%. Trimming left V 0 bases short and J 3 bases short, with 11 bases between. CDR1 and CDR2 from the germline V gene are MGHRA and YSYEKL. The CDR3 contains 15 residues. Autoimmune disease history or systemic immunosuppression led to patients being barred. The clonotype comes from an adult with an advanced solid tumor such as melanoma, head and neck, liver or kidney cancer. The chain joins TRBV4-1 to TRBJ2-5; TRBD2 might be the D (6 bases). Sequenced material: CD4+ or CD8+ T cells sorted from blood, taken in a trial of the OX40 agonist ivuxolimab. The CDR3 loop is CASSQDPGVKETQYF. In DNA form, the CDR3 reads TGCGCCAGCAGCCAAGATCCGGGAGTAAAAGAGACCCAGTACTTC.